Listed here are 2 T cell receptor beta chains from one sample, sequenced in a study of brain metastases from non-small cell lung cancer. The repertoire was sequenced with immunoSEQ multiplex PCR; TCRdb's copy has only in-frame clones and lacks some. The table lists about 1,600 clones, approximately 80% of them singletons. Sequences were obtained from tumor-adjacent normal tissue. The receptors were gathered from a donor aged 40 or over with non-small cell lung cancer.

The gene calls are TRBV27 and TRBJ2-2; D assignment may be TRBD1 or TRBD2 (5 bases each). V lost 6 bases and J lost 2, with 7 bases in between. The CDR3 length is 13 residues. Germline-derived CDR1 and CDR2 are MNHEY and SMNVEV (reference sequence). CDR3 DNA: TGTGCCAGCAGCGGGACCAACACCGGGGAGCTGTTTTTT. Translation: CASSGTNTGELFF.

As to this clone: No DNA is shown, since the ends of the CDR3 on it are uncertain; the CDR3 is the one TCRdb lists. The chain is built from TRBV19 and TRBJ2-5. Germline V CDR1 and CDR2: LNHDA, SQIVND (reference sequence). The CDR3 is 15 amino acids long, termini counted. The CDR3 sequence: CASRAGPWEGETQYF.